These T cell receptor beta chains were read from a single sample in a study of blood T cell repertoires in COVID-19. Some clones are missing from TCRdb's copy, which holds only in-frame ones; the method was immunoSEQ multiplex PCR. This table holds a few hundred thousand clones, under 90% found once. The sample consisted of PBMCs or T cells enriched from blood (not recorded which). The receptors shown here come from a woman in her twenties or thirties who had recovered from COVID-19. CDR3s include the opening cysteine and the closing phenylalanine or tryptophan. The order of the fields is J gene, V gene, CDR3 protein.

TRBJ2-2	TRBV3-1/TRBV3-2	CAILRVTGELFF
TRBJ1-6	TRBV27	CASSFRANSPLHF
TRBJ1-2	TRBV20-1	CSASDPNRLSLAGYTF
TRBJ2-6	TRBV5-1	CASSLRAGANVLTF
TRBJ2-1	TRBV19	CASTVSQLAGVDYNEQFF
TRBJ1-1	TRBV29-1	CSVGQGRFEAFF
TRBJ1-6	TRBV6-5	CASSYRQGSYNSPLHF
TRBJ2-2	TRBV30	CAWSLPGGTGELFF
TRBJ2-3	TRBV28	CASSRSGTGADTQYF
TRBJ1-6	TRBV11-2	CASSLEGGSYNSPLHF
TRBJ2-7	TRBV7-2	CASSSLGEGRSYEQYF
TRBJ2-1	TRBV24-1	CATTVGGEQFF
TRBJ2-1	TRBV7-2	CASSSQRERPNDEQFF
TRBJ1-3	TRBV7-2	CASSLNQGNTIYF
TRBJ2-1	TRBV14	CASSQEWGAYNEQFF
TRBJ1-1	TRBV5-1	CASSPGQMNTEAFF
TRBJ2-7	TRBV19	CASSIEGLAGPYEQYF
TRBJ2-7	TRBV27	CASRLGRSTEQYF
TRBJ2-7	TRBV28	CAREVEKSYEQYF
TRBJ2-7	TRBV16	CASSQQGAYEQYF
TRBJ1-1	TRBV13	CASSLGTVNTEAFF
TRBJ1-6	TRBV6-5	CASSYQTVNSPLHF
TRBJ2-7	TRBV19	CASSSEKLAGLSYEQYF
TRBJ2-7	TRBV4-1	CASSLTGTGDPEQYF
TRBJ2-2	TRBV11-3	CASSPRTGVSATGELFF
TRBJ2-1	TRBV18	CASSPWTSGGMNEQFF
TRBJ2-5	TRBV9	CASSASWRTGGFEETQYF
TRBJ1-4	TRBV4-1	CASRKGDWGEKLFF